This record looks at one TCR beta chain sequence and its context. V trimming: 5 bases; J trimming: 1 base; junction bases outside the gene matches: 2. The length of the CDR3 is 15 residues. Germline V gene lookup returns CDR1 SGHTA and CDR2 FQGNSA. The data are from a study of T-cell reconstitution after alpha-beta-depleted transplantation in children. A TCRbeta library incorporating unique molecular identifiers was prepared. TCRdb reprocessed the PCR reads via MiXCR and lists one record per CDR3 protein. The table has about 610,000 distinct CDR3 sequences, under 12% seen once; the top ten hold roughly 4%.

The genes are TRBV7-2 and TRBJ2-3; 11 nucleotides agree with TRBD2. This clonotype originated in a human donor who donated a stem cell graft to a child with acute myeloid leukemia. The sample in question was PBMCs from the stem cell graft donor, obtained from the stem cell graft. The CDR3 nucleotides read TGTGCCAGCAGCAGTAGCGGGGGGGGCACAGATACGCAGTATTTT. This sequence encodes CASSSSGGGTDTQYF.